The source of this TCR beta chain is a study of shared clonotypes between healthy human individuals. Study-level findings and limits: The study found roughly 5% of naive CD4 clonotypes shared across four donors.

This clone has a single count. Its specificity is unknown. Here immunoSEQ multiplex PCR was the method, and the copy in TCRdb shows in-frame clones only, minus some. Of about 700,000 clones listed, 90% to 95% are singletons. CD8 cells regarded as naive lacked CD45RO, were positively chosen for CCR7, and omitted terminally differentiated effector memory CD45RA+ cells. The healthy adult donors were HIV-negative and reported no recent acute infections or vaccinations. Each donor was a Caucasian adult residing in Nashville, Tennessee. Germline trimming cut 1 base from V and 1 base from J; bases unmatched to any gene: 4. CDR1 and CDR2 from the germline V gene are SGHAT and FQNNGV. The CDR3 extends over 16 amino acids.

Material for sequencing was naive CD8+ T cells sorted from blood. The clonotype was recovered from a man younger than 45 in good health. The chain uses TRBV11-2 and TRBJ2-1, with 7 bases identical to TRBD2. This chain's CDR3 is CASSLGAGRSYNEQFF. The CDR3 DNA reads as TGTGCCAGCAGCTTAGGAGCGGGAAGGTCCTACAATGAGCAGTTCTTC. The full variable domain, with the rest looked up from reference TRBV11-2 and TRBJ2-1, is EAGVAQSPRYKIIEKRQSVAFWCNPISGHATLYWYQQILGQGPKLLIQFQNNGVVDDSQLPKDRFSAERLKGVDSTLKIQPAKLEDSAVYLCASSLGAGRSYNEQFFGPGTRLTVL.